What follows are 8 T cell receptor beta chains derived from one specimen sequenced in a study of cytomegalovirus exposure and HLA in healthy donors listed by TCRdb under 2017. Libraries were constructed by the immunoSEQ multiplex PCR assay. For the multiplex PCR, a mixture combining 60 forward primers for TCR Vbeta segments and 13 reverse primers for TCR Jbeta segments was used. TCRdb took this table from immuneACCESS and kept in-frame rearrangements with V and J called. Such tables lack part of the clones; where checked against another copy, unresolved V genes explain under half of the gap, and the rest is unexplained. Here the sample has 150,000 to 200,000 clones; 80% to 90% occur a single time. Of the sample, almost 2% falls within the top ten clones. The material sequenced was PBMCs. The receptors originated from a woman younger than 35 in good health and CMV-seronegative.

J is TRBJ2-3 and V is TRBV6-1; D remains ambiguous. V lost 8 bases and J 6 bases, leaving 15 bases between the germline ends. The CDR3 extends over 13 amino acids. Per germline, CDR1 MNHNS and CDR2 SASEGT. The CDR3 DNA follows: TGTGCCAGCGTTATTCCGGGTATTGATACGCAGTATTTT. Translated: CASVIPGIDTQYF.

DNA for the CDR3: TGTGCCAGCAGCGTAACACTAGCGGGATTGGCAGATACGCAGTATTTT. Protein: CASSVTLAGLADTQYF. V gene TRBV9 combines with J gene TRBJ2-3; 10 bases agree with TRBD2. Germline V gene lookup returns CDR1 SGDLS and CDR2 YYNGEE. This CDR3 spans 16 amino acids. The V and J ends lost 1 base and 4 bases, in that order; junction bases with no gene match: 6. Supplemented by reference TRBV9 and TRBJ2-3, the full variable domain reads DSGVTQTPKHLITATGQRVTLRCSPRSGDLSVYWYQQSLDQGLQFLIQYYNGEERAKGNILERFSAQQFPDLHSELNLSSLELGDSALYFCASSVTLAGLADTQYFGPGTRLTVL.

V is TRBV19 and J is TRBJ1-6; D is possibly TRBD1 (5 bases). CDR3 size: 13 residues. Deletions cut 4 bases from V and 8 bases from J, with 9 bases between. Per the germline V gene, CDR1 is LNHDA and CDR2 is SQIVND (reference sequence). CDR3 amino acids: CASSTQGDSPLHF. As DNA, the CDR3 is TGTGCCAGTAGTACCCAGGGTGATTCACCCCTCCACTTT.

This clone was seen more than once but under ten times. The V call is TRBV6-6, the J call TRBJ2-3; TRBD1 might be the D (6 bases). Germline V CDR1 and CDR2: MNHNY, SVGAGI (reference sequence). The ends were cut back, 7 bases at V and 0 bases at J, with 11 bases in the middle. CDR3 length: 14 residues. The CDR3 sequence is CASTTQGSTDTQYF. The CDR3 coding sequence is TGTGCCAGCACTACTCAGGGGAGCACAGATACGCAGTATTTT.

The J gene is TRBJ2-5, the V gene TRBV7-9; D might be TRBD1 (6 bases). Trimming stripped 11 bases from V and 1 base from J, with 11 bases between. The CDR3 runs 12 residues. Germline CDR1 reads SEHNR; CDR2 reads FQNEAQ (reference sequence). CDR3 protein: CAGRTAQETQYF. The CDR3 DNA is TGTGCCGGTCGGACAGCCCAAGAGACCCAGTACTTC.

V gene TRBV6-1 combines with J gene TRBJ1-2; the match to TRBD1 covers 8 bases. This CDR3 comprises 13 residues. Trimming cost V 6 bases and J 7 bases; bases outside gene matches: 7. Germline V CDR1 and CDR2: MNHNS, SASEGT. The CDR3 sequence: CASSMTGVSGYTF. CDR3 nucleotide sequence: TGTGCCAGCAGCATGACAGGGGTTAGTGGCTACACCTTC.

The chain uses TRBV4-1 and TRBJ2-7, with 7 bases aligning to TRBD2. CDR3 size: 16 residues. The J segment lost 2 bases and the V segment lost 5 bases, leaving 12 bases of the junction unmatched. Germline CDR1 reads MGHRA; CDR2 reads YSYEKL. The CDR3 loop is CASSRRGSGTTYEQYF. The CDR3 nucleotides are TGCGCCAGCAGCAGACGGGGCAGCGGGACCACCTACGAGCAGTACTTC.

DNA for the CDR3: TGTGCCAGCAGTGAAGACAGGGGGGAAAAACTGTTTTTT. Its translation is CASSEDRGEKLFF. The rearrangement joins TRBV2 to TRBJ1-4, with TRBD1 matching 8 bases. Germline V gene sequence: CDR1 SNHLY, CDR2 FYNNEI. The CDR3 is 13 amino acids. V shed 1 base and J 8 bases; nucleotides not matched to a gene: 0. Full variable domain (rest looked up from reference TRBV2 and TRBJ1-4): EPEVTQTPSHQVTQMGQEVILRCVPISNHLYFYWYRQILGQKVEFLVSFYNNEISEKSEIFDDQFSVERPDGSNFTLKIRSTKLEDSAMYFCASSEDRGEKLFFGSGTQLSVL.